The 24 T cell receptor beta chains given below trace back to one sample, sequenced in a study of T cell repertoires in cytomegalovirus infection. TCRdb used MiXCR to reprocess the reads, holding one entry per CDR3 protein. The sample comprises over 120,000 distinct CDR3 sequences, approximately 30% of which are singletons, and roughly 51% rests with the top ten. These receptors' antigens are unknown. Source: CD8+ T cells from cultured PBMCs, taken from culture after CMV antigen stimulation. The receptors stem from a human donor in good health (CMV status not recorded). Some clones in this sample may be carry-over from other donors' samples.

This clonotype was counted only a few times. In nucleotides, the CDR3 is TGTGCCACCAAGACAGGGGGCGGGTACGAGCAGTACTTC. Translation: CATKTGGGYEQYF. The chain links TRBV27 to TRBJ2-7; 10 bases line up with TRBD1. Germline loops: CDR1 MNHEY, CDR2 SMNVEV (reference sequence). V was pared by 10 bases and J by 4 bases, with 7 bases of the junction left unmatched. This CDR3 is built from 13 residues.

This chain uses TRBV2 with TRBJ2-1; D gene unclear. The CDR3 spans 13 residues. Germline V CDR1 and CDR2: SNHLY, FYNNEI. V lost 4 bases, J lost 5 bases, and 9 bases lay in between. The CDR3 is CASSVAPHNEQFF. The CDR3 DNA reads TGTGCCAGCAGTGTGGCTCCCCACAATGAGCAGTTCTTC.

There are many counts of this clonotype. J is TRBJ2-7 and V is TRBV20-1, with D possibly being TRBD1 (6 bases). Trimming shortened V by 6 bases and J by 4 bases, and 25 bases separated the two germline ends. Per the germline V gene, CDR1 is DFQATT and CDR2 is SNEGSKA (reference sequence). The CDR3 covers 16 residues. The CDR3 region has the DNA TGCAGTGCCAACATTGCCTCAGGGGAAATGGCATACGAGCAGTACTTC. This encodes CSANIASGEMAYEQYF.

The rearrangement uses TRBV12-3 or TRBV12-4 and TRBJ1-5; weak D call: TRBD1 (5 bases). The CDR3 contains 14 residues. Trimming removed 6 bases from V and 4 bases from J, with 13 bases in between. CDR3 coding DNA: TGTGCCAGCAGAGACAGTGGGTATAATCAGCCCCAGCATTTT. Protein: CASRDSGYNQPQHF.

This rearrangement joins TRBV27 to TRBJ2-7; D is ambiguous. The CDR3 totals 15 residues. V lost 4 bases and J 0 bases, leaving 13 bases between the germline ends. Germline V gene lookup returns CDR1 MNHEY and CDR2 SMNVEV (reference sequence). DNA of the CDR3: TGTGCCAGCAGTTCCACCCCAGGACCCTCCTACGAGCAGTACTTC. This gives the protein CASSSTPGPSYEQYF.

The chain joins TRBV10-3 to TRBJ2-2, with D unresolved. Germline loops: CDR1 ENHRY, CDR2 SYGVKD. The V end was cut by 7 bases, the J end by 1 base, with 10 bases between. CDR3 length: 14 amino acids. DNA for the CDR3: TGTGCCATCACGAACACGGTGAACACCGGGGAGCTGTTTTTT. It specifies CAITNTVNTGELFF.

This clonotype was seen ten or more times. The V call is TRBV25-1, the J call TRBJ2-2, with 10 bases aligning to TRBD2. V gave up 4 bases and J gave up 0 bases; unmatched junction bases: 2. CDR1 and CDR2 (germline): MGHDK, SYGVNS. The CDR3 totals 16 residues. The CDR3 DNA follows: TGTGCCAGCAGTGGGAGCGGGGGGGCGAACACCGGGGAGCTGTTTTTT. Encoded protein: CASSGSGGANTGELFF.

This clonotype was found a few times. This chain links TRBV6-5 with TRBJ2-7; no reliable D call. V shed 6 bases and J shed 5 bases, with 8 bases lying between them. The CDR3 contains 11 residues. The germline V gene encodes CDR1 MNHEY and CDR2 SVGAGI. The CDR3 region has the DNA TGTGCCAGCAGCTACCTGAACGAGCAGTACTTC. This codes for CASSYLNEQYF.

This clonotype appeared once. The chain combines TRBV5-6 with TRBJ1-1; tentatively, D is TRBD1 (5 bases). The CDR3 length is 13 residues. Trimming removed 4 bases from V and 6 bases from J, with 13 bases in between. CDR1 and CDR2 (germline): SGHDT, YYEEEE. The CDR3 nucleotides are TGTGCCAGCAGCCGTACGGGGGTCCCTGAAGCTTTCTTT. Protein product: CASSRTGVPEAFF. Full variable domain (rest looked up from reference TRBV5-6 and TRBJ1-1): DAGVTQSPTHLIKTRGQQVTLRCSPKSGHDTVSWYQQALGQGPQFIFQYYEEEERQRGNFPDRFSGHQFPNYSSELNVNALLLGDSALYLCASSRTGVPEAFFGQGTRLTVV.

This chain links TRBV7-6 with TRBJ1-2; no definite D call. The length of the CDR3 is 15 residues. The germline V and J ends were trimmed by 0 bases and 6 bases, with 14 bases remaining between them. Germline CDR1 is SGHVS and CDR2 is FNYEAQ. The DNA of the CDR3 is TGTGCCAGCAGCTTAGCGAACGGAGGGTATGATGGCTACACCTTC. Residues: CASSLANGGYDGYTF.

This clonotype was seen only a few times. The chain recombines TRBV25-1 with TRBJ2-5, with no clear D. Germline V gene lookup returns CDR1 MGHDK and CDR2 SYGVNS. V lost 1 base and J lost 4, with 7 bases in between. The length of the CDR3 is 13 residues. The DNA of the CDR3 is TGTGCCAGCAGTGAATTTCACAGAGAGACCCAGTACTTC. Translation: CASSEFHRETQYF.

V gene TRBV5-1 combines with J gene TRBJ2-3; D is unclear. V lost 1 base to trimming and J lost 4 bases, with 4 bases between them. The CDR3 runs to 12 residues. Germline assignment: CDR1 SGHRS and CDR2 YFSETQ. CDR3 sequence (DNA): TGCGCCAGCAGCTTGATTCCAGATACGCAGTATTTT. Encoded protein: CASSLIPDTQYF. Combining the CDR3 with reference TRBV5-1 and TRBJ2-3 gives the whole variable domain KAGVTQTPRYLIKTRGQQVTLSCSPISGHRSVSWYQQTPGQGLQFLFEYFSETQRNKGNFPGRFSGRQFSNSRSEMNVSTLELGDSALYLCASSLIPDTQYFGPGTRLTVL.

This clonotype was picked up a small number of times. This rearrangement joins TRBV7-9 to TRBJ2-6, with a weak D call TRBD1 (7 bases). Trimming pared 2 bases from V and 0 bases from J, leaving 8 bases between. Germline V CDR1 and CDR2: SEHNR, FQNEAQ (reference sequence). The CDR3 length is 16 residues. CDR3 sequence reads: CASSLQGGSGANVLTF. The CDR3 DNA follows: TGTGCCAGCAGCTTACAGGGGGGCTCTGGGGCCAACGTCCTGACTTTC.

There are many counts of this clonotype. The CDR3 bases are TGCGCCGGGCGGTTAGCGGTTAACACCGGGGAGCTGTTTTTT. This encodes CAGRLAVNTGELFF. The chain uses TRBV4-1 and TRBJ2-2; D is perhaps TRBD2 (6 bases). Trimming took off 11 bases at V and 2 bases at J, with 15 bases between the two ends. CDR3 size: 14 residues. Germline V CDR1 and CDR2: MGHRA, YSYEKL.

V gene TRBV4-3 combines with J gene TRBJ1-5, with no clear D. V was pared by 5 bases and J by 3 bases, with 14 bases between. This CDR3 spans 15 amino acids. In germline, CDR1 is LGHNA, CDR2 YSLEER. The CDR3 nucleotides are TGCGCCAGCAGCTCCCAGGACGGGATCAATCAGCCCCAGCATTTT. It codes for CASSSQDGINQPQHF.

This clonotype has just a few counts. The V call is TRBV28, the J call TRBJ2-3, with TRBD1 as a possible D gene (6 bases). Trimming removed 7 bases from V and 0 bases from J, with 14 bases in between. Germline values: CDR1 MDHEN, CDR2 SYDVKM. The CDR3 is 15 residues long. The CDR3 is CASTPIRGSTDTQYF. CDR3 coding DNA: TGTGCCAGCACTCCCATCAGGGGCAGCACAGATACGCAGTATTTT.

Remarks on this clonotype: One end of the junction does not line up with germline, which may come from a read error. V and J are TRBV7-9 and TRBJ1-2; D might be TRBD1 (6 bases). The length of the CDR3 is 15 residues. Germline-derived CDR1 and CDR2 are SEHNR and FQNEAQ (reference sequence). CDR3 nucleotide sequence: TGTGCCGGCAGCTTAGCGGCAGGGGCTAACTATGGCTACACCTTC. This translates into CAGSLAAGANYGYTF.

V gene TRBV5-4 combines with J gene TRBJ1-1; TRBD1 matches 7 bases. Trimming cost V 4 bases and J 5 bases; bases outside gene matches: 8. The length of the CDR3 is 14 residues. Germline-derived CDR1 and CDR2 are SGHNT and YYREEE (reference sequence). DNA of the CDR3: TGTGCCAGCAGCGGTGACAGGGTAGGAACTGAAGCTTTCTTT. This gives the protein CASSGDRVGTEAFF.

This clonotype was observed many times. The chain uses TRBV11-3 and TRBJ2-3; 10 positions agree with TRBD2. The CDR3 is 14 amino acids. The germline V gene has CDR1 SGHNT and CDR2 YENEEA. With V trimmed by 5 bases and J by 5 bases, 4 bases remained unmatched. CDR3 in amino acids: CASSPGLAIDTQYF. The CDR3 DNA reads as TGTGCCAGCAGCCCGGGACTAGCGATAGATACGCAGTATTTT. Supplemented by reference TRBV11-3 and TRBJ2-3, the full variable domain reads EAGVVQSPRYKIIEKKQPVAFWCNPISGHNTLYWYLQNLGQGPELLIRYENEEAVDDSQLPKDRFSAERLKGVDSTLKIQPAELGDSAVYLCASSPGLAIDTQYFGPGTRLTVL.

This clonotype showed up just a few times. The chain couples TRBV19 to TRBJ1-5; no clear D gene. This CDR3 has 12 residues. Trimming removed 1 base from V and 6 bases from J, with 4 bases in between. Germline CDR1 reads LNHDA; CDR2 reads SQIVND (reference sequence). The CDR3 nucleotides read TGTGCCAGTAGTATAGGTAGTCAGCCCCAGCATTTT. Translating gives CASSIGSQPQHF.

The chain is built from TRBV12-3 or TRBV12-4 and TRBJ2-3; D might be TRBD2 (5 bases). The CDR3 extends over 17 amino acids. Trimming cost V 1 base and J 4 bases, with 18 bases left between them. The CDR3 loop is CASSLEARAFGADTQYF. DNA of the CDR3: TGTGCCAGCAGTTTAGAGGCGCGGGCTTTCGGGGCAGATACGCAGTATTTT.

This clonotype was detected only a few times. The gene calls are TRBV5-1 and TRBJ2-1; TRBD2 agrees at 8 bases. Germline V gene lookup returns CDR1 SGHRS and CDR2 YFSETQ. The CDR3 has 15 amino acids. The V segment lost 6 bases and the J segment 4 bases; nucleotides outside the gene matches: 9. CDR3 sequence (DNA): TGCGCCAGCAAAGGCGGGGGGCCTTTATACAATGAGCAGTTCTTC. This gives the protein CASKGGGPLYNEQFF. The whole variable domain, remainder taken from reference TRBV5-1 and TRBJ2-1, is KAGVTQTPRYLIKTRGQQVTLSCSPISGHRSVSWYQQTPGQGLQFLFEYFSETQRNKGNFPGRFSGRQFSNSRSEMNVSTLELGDSALYLCASKGGGPLYNEQFFGPGTRLTVL.

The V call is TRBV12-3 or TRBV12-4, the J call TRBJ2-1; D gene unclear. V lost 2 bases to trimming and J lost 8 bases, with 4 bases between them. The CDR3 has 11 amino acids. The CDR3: CASSLWDEQFF. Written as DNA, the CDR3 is TGTGCCAGCAGTTTATGGGATGAGCAGTTCTTC.

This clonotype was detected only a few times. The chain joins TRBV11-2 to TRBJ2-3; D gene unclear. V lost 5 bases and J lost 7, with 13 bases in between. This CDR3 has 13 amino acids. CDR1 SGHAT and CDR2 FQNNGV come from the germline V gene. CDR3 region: CASSDSEAYTQYF. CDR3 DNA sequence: TGTGCCAGCAGCGACTCCGAGGCATATACGCAGTATTTT.